This T cell receptor (beta chain) stems from a study of T cells in Graves' hyperthyroidism and ophthalmopathy. At the level of the study: The authors collected peripheral blood at initial diagnosis, before any treatment.

V trimming: 7 bases; J trimming: 5 bases; junction bases outside the gene matches: 12. The CDR3 totals 15 residues. The sample holds many counts of this clonotype. Regions amplified from RNA transcripts were the TCR beta CDR3 regions. The HTBI primer set drove a first-round RT-PCR of the TCR CDR3. TCRdb ran MiXCR on the multiplex PCR reads and lists one entry per CDR3 protein. Among roughly 510,000 distinct CDR3 sequences listed, less than 25% were seen once. The clonotype comes from a man between 18 and 35 years old with Graves' hyperthyroidism. The chain combines TRBV12-3 or TRBV12-4 with TRBJ1-2; 8 bases agree with TRBD1. The source material was blood. CDR3 DNA sequence: TGTGCCAGCACTGCCCAATCAGGGGGCAGTTATGGCTACACCTTC. It specifies CASTAQSGGSYGYTF.